This T cell receptor beta chain emerged from a study of T cell responses to AZD1222 COVID-19 vaccine. This CDR3 comprises 15 residues. Germline CDR1 reads MNHEY; CDR2 reads SVGEGT. With 3 bases removed from V and 0 bases from J, the gap between germline ends came to 9 bases. Libraries were prepared by immunoSEQ multiplex PCR; TCRdb keeps only in-frame clonotypes and omits some of them. Counted here are about 160,000 clones, 75% to 90% occurring once; the ten biggest clones make up 6.5% to 7%. The starting material was peripheral blood, obtained on day 0 of AZD1222 vaccination. This sequence joins TRBV6-2 or TRBV6-3 and TRBJ1-5; no clear D. The source of this sequence is an adult in good health. The DNA of the CDR3 is TGTGCCAGCAGTTATTGGGCATATAGCAATCAGCCCCAGCATTTT. Translated, it gives CASSYWAYSNQPQHF.